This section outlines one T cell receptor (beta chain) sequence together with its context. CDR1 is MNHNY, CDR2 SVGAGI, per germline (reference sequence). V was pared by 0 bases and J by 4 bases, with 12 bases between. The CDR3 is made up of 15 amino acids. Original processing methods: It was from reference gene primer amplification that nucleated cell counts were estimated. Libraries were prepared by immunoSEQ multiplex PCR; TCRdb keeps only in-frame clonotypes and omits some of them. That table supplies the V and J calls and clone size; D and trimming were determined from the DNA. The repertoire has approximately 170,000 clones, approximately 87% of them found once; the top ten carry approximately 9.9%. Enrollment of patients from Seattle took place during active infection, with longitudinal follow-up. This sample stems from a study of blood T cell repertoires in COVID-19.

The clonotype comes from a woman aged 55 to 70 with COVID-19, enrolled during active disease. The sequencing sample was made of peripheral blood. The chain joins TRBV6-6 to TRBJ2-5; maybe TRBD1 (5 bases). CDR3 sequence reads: CASSYSVGQGETQYF. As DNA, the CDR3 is TGTGCCAGCAGTTACTCGGTCGGGCAGGGAGAGACCCAGTACTTC.